This TCR beta chain was profiled in a study of CD8 T cells in Susac syndrome. Study context: Each patient with Susac syndrome, at the time of blood draw, was therapy-naive, on corticosteroids, or on intravenous immunoglobulin alone. Findings of the study overall: Clonal expansion was present among Susac CD8+ cells. This expansion reached its peak in TEMRA cells and in active patients.

Random hexamers primed reverse transcription of about 0.45 to 1 ug RNA. Across 54 Vbeta and 13 Jbeta, immunoSEQ multiplex PCR amplified TCR beta CDR3. TCRdb reprocessed the immunoSEQ multiplex PCR reads via MiXCR and lists one record per CDR3 protein. The sample includes about 110,000 distinct CDR3 sequences, roughly 95% of them seen just once. A remark on this clonotype: Antigen specificity is unknown.

Germline V gene sequence: CDR1 MGHDK, CDR2 SYGVNS. V was trimmed by 0 bases and J by 3 bases, leaving 8 bases between them. This CDR3 has 14 residues. The chain recombines TRBV25-1 with TRBJ2-5; D may be TRBD1 or TRBD2 (5 bases each). This receptor was identified in a human donor with Susac syndrome. The sample was CD8+ T cells from PBMCs. CDR3 sequence (DNA): TGTGCCAGCAGTGAATACGGGACCGAAGAGACCCAGTACTTC. This translates into CASSEYGTEETQYF. The full variable domain, its missing parts supplied by reference TRBV25-1 and TRBJ2-5, is EADIYQTPRYLVIGTGKKITLECSQTMGHDKMYWYQQDPGMELHLIHYSYGVNSTEKGDLSSESTVSRIRTEHFPLTLESARPSHTSQYLCASSEYGTEETQYFGPGTRLLVL.